This TCR beta chain was identified in a study of blood T cell repertoires in COVID-19. The CDR3 runs 15 residues. Germline-derived CDR1 and CDR2 are LGHDT and YNNKEL (reference sequence). Unmatched junction bases numbered 3, after V lost 1 base and J lost 7 bases. Profiled with immunoSEQ multiplex PCR; TCRdb holds only in-frame clones, not every one. The table shows roughly 30,000 clones, with around 84% occurring only once. Sequencing used peripheral blood. The J gene is TRBJ1-6, the V gene TRBV3-1 (or the pseudogene TRBV3-2); TRBD1 agrees at 8 bases. The clonotype comes from a human donor with acute or convalescent COVID-19. The donor label of this sample is uncertain. The CDR3 DNA is TGTGCCAGCAGCCAAGGGACAGGGAACAATTCACCCCTCCACTTT. Amino acids: CASSQGTGNNSPLHF.